This is a list of T cell receptor beta chains from one sample in a study of blood T cell repertoires in COVID-19. Assay: immunoSEQ multiplex PCR; the TCRdb copy retains only in-frame clones and omits some. The sample includes under 45,000 clones, approximately 86% seen only once; the top ten take about 5.5%. Sample: peripheral blood. These TCRs come from a man aged 40-49 years with active COVID-19. Both conserved end residues are trimmed from each CDR3. Fields, in order: J gene, V gene, CDR3 protein.

>TRBJ2-7|TRBV11-2
ASSLGLGMDSFYEQY
>TRBJ1-2|TRBV19
ASRGTGGNYGYT
>TRBJ2-3|TRBV14
ASSQVPGGTQY
>TRBJ2-1|TRBV18
ASSPLWTSGRDNEQF
>TRBJ2-2|TRBV6-4
ASSDGRDTGELF
>TRBJ2-7|TRBV28
ASSSLLFASGRNEQY
>TRBJ1-2|TRBV18
ASSFGTGLGYT
>TRBJ2-1|TRBV7-6
ASSLVSGRKNEQF
>TRBJ2-5|TRBV10-3
AISDGGQGNQETQY
>TRBJ1-1|TRBV6-6
ASSNYRGTEPHEAF
>TRBJ2-7|TRBV19
ASSFGLGPYEQY
>TRBJ1-6|TRBV27
ASSPLQGVDSPLH
>TRBJ2-1|TRBV30
AWSNPDSLGGSEQF
>TRBJ1-1|TRBV9
ASSPRSDTEAF
>TRBJ2-2|TRBV6-6
ASSLSVGQGAEANTGELF
>TRBJ1-1|TRBV30
AWRDRAEAF
>TRBJ2-7|TRBV5-4
ASSLLSGKFYEQY
>TRBJ2-4|TRBV2
ASSERQGFVGNIQY
>TRBJ2-2|TRBV30
AWSPGVLWGGIPEELF
>TRBJ1-2|TRBV30
AWSQHPRGQGYT
>TRBJ2-2|TRBV5-1
ASSRTSGITGELF
>TRBJ2-5|TRBV5-4
ASRAGTSGQETQY
>TRBJ1-3|TRBV6-1
ASSAPGQKIFSGNTIY
>TRBJ2-1|TRBV7-6
ASSWPGQGKGNEQF
>TRBJ1-2|TRBV7-8
ASSPGGYGYT
>TRBJ1-4|TRBV7-9
ASSPRQPLIEKLF
>TRBJ2-3|TRBV4-2
ASSQGDSADTQY
>TRBJ2-7|TRBV29-1
SVVKTGNYEQY
>TRBJ2-7|TRBV5-6
ASSLAGTSGNYEQY
>TRBJ2-7|TRBV27
ASSSSQGDEQY
>TRBJ2-2|TRBV11-2
ASSSSRGSGGRTGELF
>TRBJ1-5|TRBV15
ATSIQGPSNQPQH
>TRBJ2-1|TRBV14
ASSEPGRVTGGEQF
>TRBJ2-2|TRBV5-1
ASSLVASGNTGELF
>TRBJ1-6|TRBV6-4
ASSDGQQHSPLH
>TRBJ2-7|TRBV27
ASSFESGSYEQY
>TRBJ1-2|TRBV28
ASSGDREIEDYGYT
>TRBJ2-5|TRBV11-2
ASSLARLAPQETQY
>TRBJ2-5|TRBV5-1
ASSLQTGVQETQY
>TRBJ1-2|TRBV5-1
ASSSTDSYGYT
>TRBJ1-3|TRBV28
ASSSLPPRGGNTIY
>TRBJ2-1|TRBV7-3
ASSRTGVRGNEQF
>TRBJ2-1|TRBV27
ASTPDRYNEQF
>TRBJ1-3|TRBV3-1/TRBV3-2
ASSQAHSGNTIY
>TRBJ2-2|TRBV5-1
ASSEELNTGELF
>TRBJ1-2|TRBV10-3
AISRTGGSYGYT
>TRBJ2-3|TRBV6-2/TRBV6-3
ASSHQRGGDTQY
>TRBJ2-3|TRBV28
ASSPGAGGTQY
>TRBJ1-1|TRBV7-2
ASSSGGTTFEAF
>TRBJ1-1|TRBV10-3
AIGSSTGSEAF
>TRBJ2-7|TRBV10-2
ASSVGGSYEQY
>TRBJ2-2|TRBV20-1
SASLLAEVGELF
>TRBJ1-3|TRBV7-9
ASSLVGLSSGNTIY
>TRBJ2-6|TRBV7-2
ASSLARGQGGSGANVLT
>TRBJ2-7|TRBV20-1
SARSEIEQY